This TCR beta chain was retrieved from a study of blood T cell repertoires in COVID-19. Overall study context: PBMCs, B-cell-depleted T cells, or T cells were the source of the cDNA or gDNA that made up the material.

Germline V CDR1 and CDR2: LNHDA, SQIVND (reference sequence). This CDR3 comprises 16 residues. The V end was cut by 5 bases, the J end by 0 bases, with 14 bases between. Only in-frame clones appear in the TCRdb table, and some are missing; sequencing was by immunoSEQ multiplex PCR. The sample contains approximately 300,000 clones, around 86% of which appear only once. Those enrolled, adults aged roughly 18 to 89 years, came from some 23 US areas. The study assigned cohorts using participant-reported clinical history. Two consecutive negative NP/OP PCR tests, clearance, or resolved symptoms defined Cohort 3 recovery.

The sequenced sample consisted of PBMCs or T cells enriched from blood (not recorded which). The chain has TRBV19 and TRBJ2-1; D is possibly TRBD1 (6 bases). This clonotype originated in a woman between 18 and 29 years old who had recovered from COVID-19. CDR3 amino acids: CASSAETGGSYNEQFF. CDR3 in DNA: TGTGCCAGTAGTGCTGAGACAGGAGGCTCCTACAATGAGCAGTTCTTC.